One TCR beta chain is described in this entry. Antigen specificity is unknown. This sample was taken from a study of blood T cells in healthy people across ages. General study findings and limits: Reliance upon unsorted PBMCs precluded definitive naive versus antigen-experienced comparison.

It was with a sample-barcoded 5' primer and a J-beta primer mix that a second PCR of roughly 7 to 12 cycles was run. Each cDNA molecule, via a template-switch adaptor with 12 random nucleotides, was tagged. TCRdb re-called the 5' RACE reads with MiXCR, one entry per CDR3 protein. The table records about 720,000 distinct CDR3 sequences, 20% to 25% of them present only once. Germline V CDR1 and CDR2: MNHEY, SVGEGT. This CDR3 has 14 amino acids. Between the trimmed V and J ends, which lost 2 bases and 2 bases, there was a span of 7 bases. These data were likewise used in another study, on T cells of mothers and their children. That report notes: Related and unrelated pairs show similar thymic shaping of TCR recombination output. When mothers and children were related, their normalized repertoire overlap, which was always slightly higher, did not differ significantly from that of unrelated pairs.

The receptor was derived from a boy aged 5-17 years in good health. The chain combines TRBV6-2 or TRBV6-3 with TRBJ1-5; D remains ambiguous. Sequences were obtained from blood. The CDR3, as DNA: TGTGCCAGCAGTTACCTGGACGGCAATCAGCCCCAGCATTTT. It codes for CASSYLDGNQPQHF.